The 15 T cell receptor beta chains below come from one sample, sequenced in a study of CD8 T cells in Susac syndrome. Reverse transcription of 0.5 to 1 ug RNA was performed with random hexamers. TCRdb processed the immunoSEQ multiplex PCR reads anew with MiXCR; each CDR3 protein has one entry. The sample records about 130,000 distinct CDR3 sequences, around 95% being singletons. The sequencing input was CD8+ T cells from PBMCs. These receptor sequences come from a human donor with Susac syndrome.

This rearrangement joins TRBV2 to TRBJ2-7; D is possibly TRBD2 (6 bases). The germline V gene has CDR1 SNHLY and CDR2 FYNNEI. V was clipped by 7 bases and J by 4 bases, with 11 bases between them. The CDR3 loop spans 12 amino acids. This CDR3 reads CASIGSSYEQYF. The CDR3 nucleotides read TGTGCCAGCATCGGGAGTTCATACGAGCAGTACTTC.

CDR3 sequence: CSAGGWYEAFF. CDR3 sequence (DNA): TGCAGTGCTGGGGGTTGGTATGAAGCTTTCTTT. The J gene is TRBJ1-1, the V gene TRBV20-1; D perhaps matches TRBD1 (5 bases). CDR1 and CDR2 (germline): DFQATT, SNEGSKA (reference sequence). V gave up 5 bases and J gave up 7 bases, with 11 bases separating them. This CDR3 contains 11 residues.

This clonotype occurred once. V and J are TRBV19 and TRBJ2-1, with 7 bases that match TRBD1. The CDR3 has 15 amino acids. Germline CDR1 LNHDA, CDR2 SQIVND (reference sequence). Losses at the gene ends were 6 bases for V and 7 bases for J; bases not matched to a gene: 12. Written as DNA, the CDR3 is TGTGCCAGTAGCATCAATACCGGGACAGAGAATGAGCAGTTCTTC. This codes for CASSINTGTENEQFF.

The chain uses TRBV7-2 and TRBJ2-3; the D call may be TRBD1 or TRBD2 (5 bases each). V lost 1 base to trimming and J lost 2 bases, with 19 bases between them. CDR1 and CDR2 from the germline V gene are SGHTA and FQGNSA. CDR3 length equals 18 residues. In DNA, the CDR3 is TGTGCCAGCAGCTTAGTAGGGGAGCTCATGAGGCTCACAGATACGCAGTATTTT. It specifies CASSLVGELMRLTDTQYF.

A single count supports this clonotype. This rearrangement joins TRBV19 to TRBJ2-1; 9 positions agree with TRBD2. CDR3 length equals 15 residues. The junction had 2 bases not matched to a gene; V was cut back by 3 bases and J by 2 bases. Germline V CDR1 and CDR2: LNHDA, SQIVND (reference sequence). The DNA of the CDR3 is TGTGCCAGTAGTATGTCTAGCGGGACCTACAATGAGCAGTTCTTC. It encodes CASSMSSGTYNEQFF.

V gene TRBV27 combines with J gene TRBJ1-2, with a possible D match to TRBD1 (5 bases). The CDR3 runs 13 residues. The germline gives CDR1 MNHEY, CDR2 SMNVEV (reference sequence). The ends were cut back, 3 bases at V and 4 bases at J, with 9 bases in the middle. The CDR3: CASSFEGTYGYTF. The CDR3 region has the DNA TGTGCCAGCAGTTTCGAGGGGACCTATGGCTACACCTTC.

The genes are TRBV20-1 and TRBJ1-5, with 8 bases identical to TRBD1. V shed 6 bases and J 5 bases; nucleotides not matched to a gene: 6. Germline CDR1 DFQATT, CDR2 SNEGSKA (reference sequence). This CDR3 contains 13 residues. CDR3 nucleotides: TGCAGTGCCGCGGACAGGGATGATCAGCCCCAGCATTTT. Residues: CSAADRDDQPQHF.

This chain joins TRBV28 and TRBJ2-2, with 8 positions matching TRBD1. V lost 2 bases to trimming and J lost 4 bases; unmatched junction nucleotides: 6. Germline CDR1 reads MDHEN; CDR2 reads SYDVKM. This CDR3 is 16 amino acids long. This chain's CDR3 is CASSLGLTGVTGELFF. The CDR3 bases are TGTGCCAGCAGTTTAGGTTTGACAGGGGTCACCGGGGAGCTGTTTTTT.

A few counts support this clonotype. The V call is TRBV9, the J call TRBJ1-5, with TRBD1 matching 7 bases. V lost 0 bases to trimming and J lost 6 bases; unmatched junction nucleotides: 3. The CDR3 loop spans 14 amino acids. Germline V gene data show CDR1 as SGDLS and CDR2 as YYNGEE. CDR3 in amino acids: CASSVGGDSQPQHF. CDR3 nucleotide sequence: TGTGCCAGCAGCGTAGGCGGGGACAGTCAGCCCCAGCATTTT.

This clonotype is a singleton in its sample. The rearrangement joins TRBV12-3 or TRBV12-4 to TRBJ1-1, with D unclear. The V end was cut by 10 bases, the J end by 4 bases, with 13 bases between. The CDR3 spans 12 residues. The CDR3 coding sequence is TGTGCCACGCTCCTTCGGGGCACTGAAGCTTTCTTT. Its protein is CATLLRGTEAFF.

The rearrangement uses TRBV20-1 and TRBJ2-1; unclear D gene. The germline gives CDR1 DFQATT, CDR2 SNEGSKA (reference sequence). V was shortened by 1 base and J by 5 bases, with 12 bases between the two germline ends. This CDR3 has 14 amino acids. The CDR3 here is CSARVPRVNNEQFF. The CDR3 DNA reads as TGCAGTGCTAGAGTCCCTAGGGTTAACAATGAGCAGTTCTTC.

The chain couples TRBV12-3 or TRBV12-4 to TRBJ2-4; D tentatively fits TRBD1 or TRBD2 (5 bases each). The CDR3 spans 13 residues. Trimming stripped 5 bases from V and 8 bases from J, with 13 bases between. Written as DNA, the CDR3 is TGTGCCAGCAGTCCGCCGGGACCCGACATTCAGTACTTC. Translated: CASSPPGPDIQYF.

Remarks on this clonotype: At one boundary the junction diverges from the germline segment, which might be a read error. The chain uses TRBV9 and TRBJ1-1, with D maybe TRBD1 (6 bases). This CDR3 is built from 11 residues. The germline gives CDR1 SGDLS, CDR2 YYNGEE. The CDR3, as DNA: TGTGCCAGCAGCAACCGTACAGGGCTGATCTTT. Translated: CASSNRTGLIF.

V and J are TRBV6-5 and TRBJ2-1; weak D call: TRBD2 (5 bases). Trimming took 2 bases from V and 8 from J, leaving 7 bases between them. CDR3 size: 12 residues. CDR1 and CDR2 from the germline V gene are MNHEY and SVGAGI. CDR3 region: CASSYRGYEQFF. The CDR3 nucleotides read TGTGCCAGCAGTTACCGGGGATATGAGCAGTTCTTC.

V usage is TRBV9 and J usage is TRBJ2-3; weak D call: TRBD2 (7 bases). CDR1 and CDR2 from the germline V gene are SGDLS and YYNGEE. There are 14 residues in the CDR3. V dropped 3 bases and J dropped 4 bases, with 12 bases sitting between them. Here the CDR3 reads CASSAGGQADTQYF. As DNA, the CDR3 is TGTGCCAGCAGCGCCGGGGGGCAGGCAGATACGCAGTATTTT.